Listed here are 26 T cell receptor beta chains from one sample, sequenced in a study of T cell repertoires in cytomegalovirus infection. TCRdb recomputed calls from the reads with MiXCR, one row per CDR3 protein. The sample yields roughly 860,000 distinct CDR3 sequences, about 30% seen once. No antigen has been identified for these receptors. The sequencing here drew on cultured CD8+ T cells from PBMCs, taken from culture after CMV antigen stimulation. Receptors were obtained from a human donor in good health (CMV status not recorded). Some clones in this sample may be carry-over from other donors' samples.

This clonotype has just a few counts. In DNA form, the CDR3 reads TGTGCCAGCACCAGCTTTGGCGGGGGGGCCAGGCCTACGCAGTATTTT. Its translation is CASTSFGGGARPTQYF. The V and J genes are TRBV7-4 and TRBJ2-3; 9 nucleotides agree with TRBD2. The CDR3 spans 16 residues. Unmatched junction bases numbered 16, after V lost 7 bases and J lost 8 bases. Germline V gene lookup returns CDR1 SGHVT and CDR2 SQSDAQ. Based on the CDR3 plus reference TRBV7-4 and TRBJ2-3, the full variable domain is GAGVSQSPRYKVAKRGRDVALRCDSISGHVTLYWYRQTLGQGSEVLTYSQSDAQRDKSGRPSGRFSAERPERSVSTLKIQRTEQGDSAVYLCASTSFGGGARPTQYFGPGTRLTVL.

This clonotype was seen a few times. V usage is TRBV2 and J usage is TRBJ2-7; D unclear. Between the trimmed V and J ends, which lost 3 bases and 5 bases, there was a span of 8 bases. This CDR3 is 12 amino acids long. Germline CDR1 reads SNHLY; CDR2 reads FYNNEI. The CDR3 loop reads CASSDRNHEQYF. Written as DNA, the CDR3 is TGTGCCAGCAGTGACAGGAACCACGAGCAGTACTTC.

Written as DNA, the CDR3 is TGTGCCAGCAGGGCCCAAGAAGGGGCCTCCTACAATGAGCAGTTCTTC. Its translation is CASRAQEGASYNEQFF. The rearrangement uses TRBV6-2 or TRBV6-3 and TRBJ2-1; possibly TRBD1 for D (5 bases). V lost 6 bases and J lost 0, with 15 bases in between. Germline assignment: CDR1 MNHEY and CDR2 SVGEGT. CDR3 length: 16 residues.

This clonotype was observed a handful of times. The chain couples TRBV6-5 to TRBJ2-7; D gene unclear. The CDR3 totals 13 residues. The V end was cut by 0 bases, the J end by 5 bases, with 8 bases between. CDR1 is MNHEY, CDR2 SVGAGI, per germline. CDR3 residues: CASSYSVRDEQYV. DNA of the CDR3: TGTGCCAGCAGTTACTCGGTACGGGACGAGCAGTACGTC.

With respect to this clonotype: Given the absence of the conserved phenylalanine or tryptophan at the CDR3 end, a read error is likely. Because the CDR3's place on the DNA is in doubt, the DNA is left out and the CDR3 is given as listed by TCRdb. The CDR3 reads CASSSPGRVNSPLHL. The chain uses TRBV27 and TRBJ1-6. A total of 15 residues make up the CDR3, ends included. The germline CDR1 and CDR2 sequences are MNHEY and SMNVEV (reference sequence).

CDR3 protein: CASSLLGGLSYGYTF. Written as DNA, the CDR3 is TGTGCCAGCAGTTTATTGGGGGGTCTATCCTATGGCTACACCTTC. This chain joins TRBV27 and TRBJ1-2; TRBD1 might be the D (5 bases). CDR3 size: 15 residues. V was cut by 1 base and J by 4 bases, with 13 bases left in between. Germline V lookup: CDR1 MNHEY, CDR2 SMNVEV (reference sequence).

The CDR3 region has the DNA TGTGCCAGCTCTACGTTACTCCGCGATGGCTACACCTTC. It specifies CASSTLLRDGYTF. The chain carries TRBV18 and TRBJ1-2; D not certain. The V end lost 6 bases, the J end lost 6 bases, and 14 bases lay between the germline ends. Germline V lookup: CDR1 KGHSH, CDR2 LQKENI. There are 13 residues in the CDR3. Drawing the rest from reference TRBV18 and TRBJ1-2, the complete variable domain is NAGVMQNPRHLVRRRGQEARLRCSPMKGHSHVYWYRQLPEEGLKFMVYLQKENIIDESGMPKERFSAEFPKEGPSILRIQQVVRGDSAAYFCASSTLLRDGYTFGSGTRLTVV.

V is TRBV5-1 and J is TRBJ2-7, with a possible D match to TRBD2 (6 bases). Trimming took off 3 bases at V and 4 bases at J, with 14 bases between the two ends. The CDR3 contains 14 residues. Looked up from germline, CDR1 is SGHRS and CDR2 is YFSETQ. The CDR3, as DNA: TGCGCCAGCAGCTGGACTACAGGTCAGTACGAGCAGTACTTC. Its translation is CASSWTTGQYEQYF. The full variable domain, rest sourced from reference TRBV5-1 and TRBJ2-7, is KAGVTQTPRYLIKTRGQQVTLSCSPISGHRSVSWYQQTPGQGLQFLFEYFSETQRNKGNFPGRFSGRQFSNSRSEMNVSTLELGDSALYLCASSWTTGQYEQYFGPGTRLTVT.

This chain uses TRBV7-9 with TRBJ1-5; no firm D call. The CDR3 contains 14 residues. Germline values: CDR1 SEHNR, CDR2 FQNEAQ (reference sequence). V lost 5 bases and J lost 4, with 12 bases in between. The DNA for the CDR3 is TGTGCCAGCAGCCTTGACGCGGTAAATCAGCCCCAGCATTTT. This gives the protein CASSLDAVNQPQHF.

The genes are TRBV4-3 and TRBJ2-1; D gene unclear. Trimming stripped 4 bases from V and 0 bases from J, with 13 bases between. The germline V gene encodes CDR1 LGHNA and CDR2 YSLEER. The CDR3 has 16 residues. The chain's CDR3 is CASSLRTESSYNEQFF. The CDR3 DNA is TGCGCCAGCAGCCTCCGGACGGAAAGCTCCTACAATGAGCAGTTCTTC.

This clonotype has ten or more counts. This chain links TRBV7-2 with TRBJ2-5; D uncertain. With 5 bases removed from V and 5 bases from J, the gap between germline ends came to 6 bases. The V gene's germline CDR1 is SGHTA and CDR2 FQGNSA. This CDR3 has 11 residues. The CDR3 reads CASSARETQYF. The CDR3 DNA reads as TGTGCCAGCAGCGCTCGGGAGACCCAGTACTTC.

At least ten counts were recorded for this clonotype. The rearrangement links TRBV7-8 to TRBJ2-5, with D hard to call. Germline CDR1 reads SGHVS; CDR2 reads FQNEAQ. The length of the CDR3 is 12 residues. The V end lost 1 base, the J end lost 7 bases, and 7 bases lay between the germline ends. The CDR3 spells CASSLGLSTQYF. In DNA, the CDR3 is TGTGCCAGCAGCTTAGGATTGTCGACCCAGTACTTC.

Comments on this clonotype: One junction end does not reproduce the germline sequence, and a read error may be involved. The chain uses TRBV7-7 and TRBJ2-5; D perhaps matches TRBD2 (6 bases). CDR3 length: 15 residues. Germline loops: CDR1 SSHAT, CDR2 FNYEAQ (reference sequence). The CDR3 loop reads CASSLDFGRQETQYF. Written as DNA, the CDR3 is TGTGCTAGCAGCTTAGATTTCGGGAGACAAGAGACCCAGTACTTC.

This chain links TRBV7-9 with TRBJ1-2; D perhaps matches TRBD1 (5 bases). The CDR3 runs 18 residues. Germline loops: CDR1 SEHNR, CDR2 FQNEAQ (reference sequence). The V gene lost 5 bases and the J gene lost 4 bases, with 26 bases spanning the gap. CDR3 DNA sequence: TGTGCCAGCAGCCACGGGGAACGACAGCCCGATTTAGTCTATGGCTACACCTTC. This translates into CASSHGERQPDLVYGYTF.

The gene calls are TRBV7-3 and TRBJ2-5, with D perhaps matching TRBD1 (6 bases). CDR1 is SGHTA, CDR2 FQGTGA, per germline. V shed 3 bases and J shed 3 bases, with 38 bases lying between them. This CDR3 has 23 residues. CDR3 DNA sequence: TGTGCCAGCAGCTTCACCATAATAATCAGACGGTCGACAGGTCTCCTTGGGGAAGAGACCCAGTACTTC. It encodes CASSFTIIIRRSTGLLGEETQYF.

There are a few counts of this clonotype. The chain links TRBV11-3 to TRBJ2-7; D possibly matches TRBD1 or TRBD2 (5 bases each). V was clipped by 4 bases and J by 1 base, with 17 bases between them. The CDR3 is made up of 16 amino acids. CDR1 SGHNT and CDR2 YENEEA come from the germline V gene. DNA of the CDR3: TGTGCCAGCAGCTCCAGAGGGACGGGTGGTTCCTACGAGCAGTACTTC. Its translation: CASSSRGTGGSYEQYF.

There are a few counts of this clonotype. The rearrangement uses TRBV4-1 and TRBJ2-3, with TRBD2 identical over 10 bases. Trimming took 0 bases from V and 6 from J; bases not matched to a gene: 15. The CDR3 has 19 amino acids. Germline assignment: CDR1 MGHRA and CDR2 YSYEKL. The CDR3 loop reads CASSQDLAGVTFEEDTQYF. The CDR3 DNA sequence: TGCGCCAGCAGCCAAGACCTAGCGGGGGTTACGTTTGAGGAGGATACGCAGTATTTT.

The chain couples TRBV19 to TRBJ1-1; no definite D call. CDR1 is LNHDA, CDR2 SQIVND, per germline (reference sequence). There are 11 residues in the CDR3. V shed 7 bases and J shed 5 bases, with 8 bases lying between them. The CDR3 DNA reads TGTGCCAGTATGGCGTCGACTGAAGCTTTCTTT. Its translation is CASMASTEAFF.

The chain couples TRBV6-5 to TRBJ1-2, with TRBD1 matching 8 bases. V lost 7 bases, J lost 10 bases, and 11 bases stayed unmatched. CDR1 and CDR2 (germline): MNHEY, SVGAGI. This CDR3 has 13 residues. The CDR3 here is CASKFRTGRFYTF. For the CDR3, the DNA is TGTGCCAGCAAGTTCAGGACAGGGAGGTTCTACACCTTC.

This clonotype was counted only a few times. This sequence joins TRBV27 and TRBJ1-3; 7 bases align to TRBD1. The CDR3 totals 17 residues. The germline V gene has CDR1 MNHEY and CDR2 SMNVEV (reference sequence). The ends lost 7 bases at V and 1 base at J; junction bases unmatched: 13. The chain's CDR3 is CASKGRGTWYSGNTIYF. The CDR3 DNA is TGTGCCAGCAAAGGCAGGGGGACCTGGTATTCTGGAAACACCATATATTTT.

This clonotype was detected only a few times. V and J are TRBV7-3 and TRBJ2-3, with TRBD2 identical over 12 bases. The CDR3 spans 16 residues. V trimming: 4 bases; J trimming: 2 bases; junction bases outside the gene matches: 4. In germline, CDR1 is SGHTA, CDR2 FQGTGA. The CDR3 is CASSSGLAGTTDTQYF. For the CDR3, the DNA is TGTGCCAGCAGCTCTGGACTAGCGGGAACCACAGATACGCAGTATTTT.

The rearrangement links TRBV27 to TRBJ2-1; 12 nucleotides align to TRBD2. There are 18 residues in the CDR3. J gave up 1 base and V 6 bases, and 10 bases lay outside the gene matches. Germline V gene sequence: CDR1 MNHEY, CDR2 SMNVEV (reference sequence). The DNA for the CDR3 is TGTGCCAGCAGCCGCCTAGCGGGGGGGCAGGAATCCTACAATGAGCAGTTCTTC. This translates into CASSRLAGGQESYNEQFF.

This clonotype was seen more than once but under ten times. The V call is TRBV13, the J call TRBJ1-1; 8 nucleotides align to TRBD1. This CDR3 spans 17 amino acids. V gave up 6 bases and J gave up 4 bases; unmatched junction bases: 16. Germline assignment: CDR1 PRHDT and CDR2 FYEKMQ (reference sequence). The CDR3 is CASRPIDRGIGSTEAFF. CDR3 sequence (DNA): TGTGCCAGCAGGCCGATCGACAGGGGCATTGGGAGCACTGAAGCTTTCTTT.

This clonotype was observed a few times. CDR3: CASSDPDRGLSYEQYV. CDR3 DNA sequence: TGTGCCAGCAGTGATCCGGACAGGGGTCTTTCCTACGAGCAGTACGTC. The chain has TRBV2 and TRBJ2-7, with TRBD1 matching over 9 bases. V gave up 3 bases and J gave up 1 base; unmatched junction bases: 7. The CDR3 covers 16 residues. Germline-derived CDR1 and CDR2 are SNHLY and FYNNEI.

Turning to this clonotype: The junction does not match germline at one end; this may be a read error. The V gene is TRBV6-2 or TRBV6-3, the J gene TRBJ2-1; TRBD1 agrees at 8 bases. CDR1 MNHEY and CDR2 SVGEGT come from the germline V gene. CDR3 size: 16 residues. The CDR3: CASSYLPRTGYIEQFF. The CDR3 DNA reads TGTGCCAGCAGTTACCTTCCAAGGACAGGGTACATTGAGCAGTTCTTC.

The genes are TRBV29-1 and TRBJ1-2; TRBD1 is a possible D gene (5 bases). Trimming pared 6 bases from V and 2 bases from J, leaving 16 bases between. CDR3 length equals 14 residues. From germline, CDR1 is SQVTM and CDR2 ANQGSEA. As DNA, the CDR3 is TGCAGCGTAACCCTCGACAGCATCAACTATGGCTACACCTTC. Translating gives CSVTLDSINYGYTF.